These 18 T cell receptor beta chains share one sample of origin, sequenced in a study of blood T cell repertoires in COVID-19. The protocol was immunoSEQ multiplex PCR, while the TCRdb copy is restricted to in-frame clones and leaves out a portion. In the table there are 150,000 to 200,000 clones, roughly 88% of which are singletons. Sequenced material: peripheral blood. The receptors shown here come from a human donor with active or convalescent COVID-19. The donor label of this sample is uncertain.

This clone was seen once. The rearrangement joins TRBV19 to TRBJ2-2; TRBD2 matches at 7 bases. J was trimmed by 1 base and V by 4 bases; bases with no gene match: 3. The CDR3 has 15 amino acids. The germline V gene has CDR1 LNHDA and CDR2 SQIVND (reference sequence). CDR3 loop: CASSSGSLNTGELFF. In DNA form, the CDR3 reads TGTGCCAGTAGTAGCGGGAGTCTGAACACCGGGGAGCTGTTTTTT.

The rearrangement uses TRBV30 and TRBJ2-3; 7 nucleotides agree with TRBD2. The CDR3 is made up of 14 amino acids. Germline V gene data show CDR1 as GTSNPN and CDR2 as SVGIG (reference sequence). Germline trimming cut 0 bases from V and 8 bases from J; bases unmatched to any gene: 8. For the CDR3, the DNA is TGTGCCTGGAGTGTTATCGGGGGGAAAGGTACGCAGTATTTT. Its translation: CAWSVIGGKGTQYF.

The chain joins TRBV6-2 or TRBV6-3 to TRBJ1-1; D gene uncertain. The germline CDR1 and CDR2 sequences are MNHEY and SVGEGT. The CDR3 is 15 residues long. Trimming took off 4 bases at V and 1 base at J, with 13 bases between the two ends. The CDR3 region is CASSSRTVTNTEAFF. The CDR3 DNA reads TGTGCCAGCAGTTCTCGTACAGTGACGAACACTGAAGCTTTCTTT.

The chain recombines TRBV28 with TRBJ1-1; a weak D match, TRBD1 (6 bases). Germline values: CDR1 MDHEN, CDR2 SYDVKM. The CDR3 length is 14 residues. V lost 6 bases and J lost 3, with 14 bases in between. The CDR3 coding sequence is TGTGCCAGCAGCTTTACAGGGTCTGACACTGAAGCTTTCTTT. The encoded protein is CASSFTGSDTEAFF.

The chain employs TRBV7-2 and TRBJ2-2; D is possibly TRBD2 (5 bases). Germline V gene lookup returns CDR1 SGHTA and CDR2 FQGNSA. The CDR3 runs to 18 residues. Deletions cut 2 bases from V and 2 bases from J, with 18 bases between. The CDR3 here is CASSLSAPIAKNTGELFF. The CDR3 region has the DNA TGTGCCAGCAGCTTATCTGCCCCAATAGCGAAAAACACCGGGGAGCTGTTTTTT.

Only one count was recorded for this clone. This chain uses TRBV7-6 with TRBJ2-1; 15 bases line up with TRBD2. The CDR3 runs to 16 residues. Unmatched junction bases numbered 5, after V lost 3 bases and J lost 8 bases. Per the germline V gene, CDR1 is SGHVS and CDR2 is FNYEAQ. DNA for the CDR3: TGTGCCAGCAGCTTGGGACTAGCGGGAGGTCGGGATGAGCAGTTCTTC. This translates into CASSLGLAGGRDEQFF.

V gene TRBV2 combines with J gene TRBJ2-1; 8 bases line up with TRBD2. Germline lookup yields CDR1 SNHLY and CDR2 FYNNEI. The CDR3 length is 15 residues. J gave up 10 bases and V 4 bases, and 12 bases lay outside the gene matches. This CDR3 reads CASSVVAGGFTEQFF. The CDR3 DNA follows: TGTGCCAGCAGTGTTGTGGCGGGGGGCTTTACGGAGCAGTTCTTC. The full variable domain, its missing parts supplied by reference TRBV2 and TRBJ2-1, is EPEVTQTPSHQVTQMGQEVILRCVPISNHLYFYWYRQILGQKVEFLVSFYNNEISEKSEIFDDQFSVERPDGSNFTLKIRSTKLEDSAMYFCASSVVAGGFTEQFFGPGTRLTVL.

This clone was picked up one time. The V call is TRBV5-1, the J call TRBJ2-2; weak D call: TRBD1 (6 bases). The CDR3 is made up of 15 amino acids. CDR1 is SGHRS, CDR2 YFSETQ, per germline. The V gene lost 0 bases and the J gene lost 2 bases, with 8 bases spanning the gap. CDR3 amino acids: CASSLDRANTGELFF. CDR3 DNA: TGCGCCAGCAGCTTGGACAGGGCCAACACCGGGGAGCTGTTTTTT.

The chain couples TRBV6-5 to TRBJ2-7; the match to TRBD1 covers 7 bases. CDR1 is MNHEY, CDR2 SVGAGI, per germline. V lost 5 bases and J lost 0; bases outside the gene matches: 7. CDR3 length equals 15 residues. The CDR3 spells CASSPRTGISYEQYF. CDR3 sequence (DNA): TGTGCCAGCAGTCCGAGGACAGGCATCTCCTACGAGCAGTACTTC.

The chain couples TRBV2 to TRBJ1-4; weak D call: TRBD1 (6 bases). Deletions cut 8 bases from V and 8 bases from J, with 18 bases between. Per the germline V gene, CDR1 is SNHLY and CDR2 is FYNNEI. The CDR3 sequence is 14 residues long. CDR3 coding DNA: TGTGCCAGCGAAGTAGAACAGGGATGGGAAAAACTGTTTTTT. This sequence encodes CASEVEQGWEKLFF.

The CDR3 DNA reads as TGTGCCAGCACCGCCCCGGGGACCGGGGAGCTGTTTTTT. Amino acids: CASTAPGTGELFF. The chain recombines TRBV6-5 with TRBJ2-2, with D maybe TRBD2 (5 bases). The germline CDR1 and CDR2 sequences are MNHEY and SVGAGI. V dropped 7 bases and J dropped 5 bases, with 11 bases sitting between them. The CDR3 has 13 residues.

This clone showed up just once. V and J are TRBV11-3 and TRBJ2-1; D possibly corresponds to TRBD1 (6 bases). The CDR3 runs 17 residues. Germline CDR1 is SGHNT and CDR2 is YENEEA. Trimming removed 0 bases at V and 1 base at J, with 13 bases between. This CDR3 is CASSLDIGGDSYNEQFF. The CDR3 DNA reads TGTGCCAGCAGCTTAGATATAGGGGGTGATTCCTACAATGAGCAGTTCTTC.

This clone was seen once. Other nucleotide sequences in the sample specify the same CDR3. The CDR3 protein is CASRGQGGYGYTF. CDR3 DNA sequence: TGTGCCAGCAGGGGACAGGGAGGGTATGGCTACACCTTC. This chain joins TRBV28 and TRBJ1-2; 9 bases align to TRBD1. The CDR3 is 13 residues long. The V gene end was trimmed by 6 bases and the J gene end by 5 bases; junction bases not matched to a gene: 4. Germline loops: CDR1 MDHEN, CDR2 SYDVKM.

J is TRBJ2-5 and V is TRBV7-9, with 9 nucleotides matching TRBD2. In germline, CDR1 is SEHNR, CDR2 FQNEAQ (reference sequence). CDR3 length: 15 residues. The junction had 6 bases not matched to a gene; V was cut back by 5 bases and J by 2 bases. CDR3 sequence (DNA): TGTGCCAGCAGCCATGCTCTAGCGGGACAAGAGACCCAGTACTTC. It encodes CASSHALAGQETQYF.

The rearrangement links TRBV13 to TRBJ2-7, with 10 bases fitting TRBD2. This CDR3 has 15 residues. With 3 bases clipped from V and 7 bases from J, the junction kept 9 bases outside the gene matches. Germline CDR1 and CDR2: PRHDT and FYEKMQ (reference sequence). In nucleotides, the CDR3 is TGTGCCAGCAGCTTCCGGGTAGCGGGAGGAGCTGAGCAGTACTTC. The encoded protein is CASSFRVAGGAEQYF.

V gene TRBV27 combines with J gene TRBJ2-1, with D possibly matching TRBD1 (6 bases). The germline V gene encodes CDR1 MNHEY and CDR2 SMNVEV (reference sequence). Deletions cut 3 bases from V and 2 bases from J, with 20 bases between. The CDR3 is 18 amino acids. In DNA form, the CDR3 reads TGTGCCAGCAGTTTTCTCCGAGTACAGGGCGGCCCCTACAATGAGCAGTTCTTC. Encoded protein: CASSFLRVQGGPYNEQFF.

The V call is TRBV7-8, the J call TRBJ1-4; D uncertain. CDR1 SGHVS and CDR2 FQNEAQ come from the germline V gene. V was shortened by 4 bases and J by 0 bases, with 9 bases between the two germline ends. This CDR3 contains 15 residues. The CDR3 DNA reads as TGTGCCAGCAGCTCCCGAACGGCAACTAATGAAAAACTGTTTTTT. Protein sequence: CASSSRTATNEKLFF.

V is TRBV19 and J is TRBJ1-1; D is unresolved. V was shortened by 5 bases and J by 6 bases, with 7 bases between the two germline ends. Germline V lookup: CDR1 LNHDA, CDR2 SQIVND (reference sequence). The CDR3 length is 11 residues. CDR3 nucleotide sequence: TGTGCCAGTAGTCAGTTCTCTGAAGCTTTCTTT. Protein: CASSQFSEAFF.